This T cell receptor (beta chain) was profiled in a study of T cell changes during pregnancy in multiple sclerosis. TCRdb's copy holds only in-frame clones and misses some; the assay was immunoSEQ multiplex PCR. Altogether 48,000 or so clones are present, about 88% being singletons, with the ten largest covering less than 1.5%. Germline V lookup: CDR1 SGHRS, CDR2 YFSETQ. The CDR3 length is 15 residues. V lost 5 bases and J 3 bases, leaving 14 bases between the germline ends. This chain links TRBV5-1 with TRBJ2-2; D is perhaps TRBD2 (6 bases). The sequencing here drew on CD4+ T cells from peripheral blood mononuclear cells, taken in the second trimester of pregnancy. This receptor was identified in a female donor with multiple sclerosis, enrolled in a pregnancy study. The CDR3 bases are TGCGCCAGCAGGGGAGGATCTATCGACACCGGGGAGCTGTTTTTT. This gives the protein CASRGGSIDTGELFF. Variable domain in full (rest from reference TRBV5-1 and TRBJ2-2): KAGVTQTPRYLIKTRGQQVTLSCSPISGHRSVSWYQQTPGQGLQFLFEYFSETQRNKGNFPGRFSGRQFSNSRSEMNVSTLELGDSALYLCASRGGSIDTGELFFGEGSRLTVL.